The source of this T cell receptor (beta chain) is a study of blood T cell repertoires in COVID-19. Per germline, CDR1 SGHRS and CDR2 YFSETQ. The CDR3 spans 14 residues. The ends were cut back, 0 bases at V and 6 bases at J, with 12 bases in the middle. This clone occurred once. Here immunoSEQ multiplex PCR was the method, and the copy in TCRdb shows in-frame clones only, minus some. The table includes 300,000 to 400,000 clones, 88% detected once. This receptor was identified in a woman aged 25 to 45 with acute COVID-19. The source material was PBMCs or T cells enriched from blood (not recorded which). The rearrangement links TRBV5-1 to TRBJ1-1; D possibly corresponds to TRBD1 (5 bases). In DNA, the CDR3 is TGCGCCAGCAGCTTGGTTAGGCAGGGCTCTGAAGCTTTCTTT. Protein: CASSLVRQGSEAFF.